This is a list of T cell receptor beta chains from one sample in a study of blood T cell repertoires in COVID-19. This table comes from immunoSEQ multiplex PCR, and its TCRdb copy is limited to in-frame clones, with some not included. Among roughly 150,000 clones, roughly 84% were seen once, and the ten largest hold more than 7.5%. What was sequenced was peripheral blood. These receptors originate from a woman aged 55-70 years with COVID-19, enrolled during active disease. The CDR3 runs from the conserved cysteine through the conserved F or W. Each record gives: J gene, clone size, D gene, V gene, CDR3 DNA, CDR3 protein. The D gene is left open where the match is weak. Clone size is given for some rows only: seen once, a few or many times, or a class if the clone is expanded.

TRBJ1-1 - - TRBV3-1/TRBV3-2 TGTGCCAGCAGCCAGGGGGGGTTCTGGACTGAAGCTTTCTTT CASSQGGFWTEAFF
TRBJ1-2 - - TRBV7-9 TGTGCCAGCAGCTTAGTAGGGGAGGTCGTCAGGACTGGCTACACCTTC CASSLVGEVVRTGYTF
TRBJ1-1 - TRBD1 TRBV5-1 TGCGCCAGCAGCAGTGGGACAGGGAGGACTGAAGCTTTCTTT CASSSGTGRTEAFF
TRBJ1-1 - - TRBV25-1 TGTGCCAGCAGAGAAACAGGGTTGAACACTGAAGCTTTCTTT CASRETGLNTEAFF
TRBJ1-1 few - TRBV5-1 TGCGCCAGTAACAGGGAGAACACTGAAGCTTTCTTT CASNRENTEAFF
TRBJ1-1 - - TRBV12-3/TRBV12-4 TGTGCCAGCAGTGGGACATTGAACACTGAAGCTTTCTTT CASSGTLNTEAFF
TRBJ2-1 - TRBD1 TRBV7-3 TGTGCCAGCAGCTTACAGCCGTGGACAGGGGGCTACAATGAGCAGTTCTTC CASSLQPWTGGYNEQFF
TRBJ1-5 - - TRBV7-8 TGTGCCAGCAGCTTAGGGGGGAGGGCTATTAGGAGCAATCAGCCCCAGCATTTT CASSLGGRAIRSNQPQHF
TRBJ1-2 - TRBD1 TRBV27 TGTGCCAGCAGTTTATTAGGGACAGGGAACTATGGCTACACCTTC CASSLLGTGNYGYTF
TRBJ2-5 - TRBD2 TRBV5-5 TGTGCCAGCACCCCTAGCCGGGGGGGACAAGAGACCCAGTACTTC CASTPSRGGQETQYF
TRBJ1-5 - - TRBV7-2 TGTGCCAGCAGCTCCTCGAGAAATCAGCCCCAGCATTTT CASSSSRNQPQHF
TRBJ2-1 once TRBD1 TRBV7-6 TGTGCCAGCAGCTTTTCGGGACAGGGTAATGAGCAGTTCTTC CASSFSGQGNEQFF
TRBJ2-7 - TRBD2 TRBV3-1/TRBV3-2 TGTGCCAGCAGCCCCTCCGAGACTAGCGGGAGTAGCTACGAGCAGTACTTC CASSPSETSGSSYEQYF
TRBJ1-5 - - TRBV2 TGTGCCAGCAGTGGGACAGCTATGAATCAGCCCCAGCATTTT CASSGTAMNQPQHF
TRBJ2-2 - TRBD1 TRBV2 TGTGCCAGCAGTGGACAGGGGGTTAACACCGGGGAGCTGTTTTTT CASSGQGVNTGELFF
TRBJ2-1 - TRBD1 TRBV6-5 TGTGCCAGCAGACAGGGGAATAGGGAGCAGTTCTTC CASRQGNREQFF
TRBJ1-2 - - TRBV12-3/TRBV12-4 TGTGCCAGCAGTTTCGGCTATGGCTACACCTTC CASSFGYGYTF
TRBJ1-1 - TRBD1 TRBV2 TGTGCCAGCAGGACAGGGGGTGGTTCTGAAGCTTTCTTT CASRTGGGSEAFF
TRBJ2-5 - TRBD2 TRBV5-1 TGCGCCAGCAGCTTGGCTAGCGGGGGGGCCGATCGGGAGACCCAGTACTTC CASSLASGGADRETQYF
TRBJ1-1 - - TRBV9 TGTGCCAGCAGCGCCGGCGGCCAGAACACTGAAGCTTTCTTT CASSAGGQNTEAFF
TRBJ2-1 - TRBD2 TRBV19 TGTGCCAGTAGTATAGGGGTAGCGGGGGGAGATGAGCAGTTCTTC CASSIGVAGGDEQFF
TRBJ1-5 - TRBD1 TRBV7-2 TGTGCCAGCAGCTTAGATTGGACAGGGGCTCAGCCCCAGCATTTT CASSLDWTGAQPQHF
TRBJ2-3 - TRBD2 TRBV5-4 TGTGCCAGCAGCTCCGGGACTAGGGACACGGATACGCAGTATTTT CASSSGTRDTDTQYF
TRBJ1-2 - TRBD1 TRBV14 TGTGCCAGCAGCACCCGGACAGGGGGCTTTGGCTACACCTTC CASSTRTGGFGYTF
TRBJ1-5 few TRBD1 TRBV5-5 TGTGCCAGCAGCTCCGGGACAGGATACAATCAGCCCCAGCATTTT CASSSGTGYNQPQHF
TRBJ2-2 - - TRBV27 TGTGCCAGCACTTGGGACATATCGAACACCGGGGAGCTGTTTTTT CASTWDISNTGELFF
TRBJ1-1 - TRBD1 TRBV18 TGTGCCAGCTCACCGCAGGGACAGTCGAACACTGAAGCTTTCTTT CASSPQGQSNTEAFF
TRBJ1-1 - - TRBV18 TGTGCCAGCTCACCTTCTCCTCGCCCGGGAAACACTGAAGCTTTCTTT CASSPSPRPGNTEAFF
TRBJ2-2 - TRBD1 TRBV9 TGTGCCAGCAGCGTCCCCCTCAAGGGGGCGAGCACCGGGGAGCTGTTTTTT CASSVPLKGASTGELFF
TRBJ1-1 few - TRBV3-1/TRBV3-2 TGTGCCAGCAGCCTCAAGATAGTCGGTGAAGCTTTCTTT CASSLKIVGEAFF
TRBJ2-2 - - TRBV7-9 TGTGCCAGCAGCTTAGCGGGGGGACTTCGGAACACCGGGGAGCTGTTTTTT CASSLAGGLRNTGELFF
TRBJ1-2 once TRBD1 TRBV19 TGTGCCAGTAGTGACAGGGGGATTGGCTACACCTTC CASSDRGIGYTF
TRBJ1-2 - - TRBV14 TGTGCCAGCAGCCACCAGGGTCATGGCGGCTACACCTTC CASSHQGHGGYTF
TRBJ2-5 once - TRBV19 TGTGCCAGTAGTATCGAAAGCCCCGAGACCCAGTACTTC CASSIESPETQYF
TRBJ1-1 - - TRBV3-1/TRBV3-2 TGTGCCAGCAGCCAAGATGGGAAGGGAGGGAAAACTGAAGCTTTCTTT CASSQDGKGGKTEAFF
TRBJ1-6 - TRBD1 TRBV18 TGTGCCAGCTCACCACTTAACAGGGCATGGGACAGTAATTCACCCCTCCACTTT CASSPLNRAWDSNSPLHF
TRBJ2-1 - TRBD2 TRBV6-5 TGTGCCAGCGACCCGACTAGCGGCTCCTACAATGAGCAGTTCTTC CASDPTSGSYNEQFF
TRBJ1-4 - TRBD1 TRBV5-1 TGCGCCAGCAGCTTAGGACAGGGGGCAACTGAAAAACTGTTTTTT CASSLGQGATEKLFF
TRBJ2-5 - TRBD2 TRBV9 TGTGCCAGCAGCGTAGGACCGGGGGCGGGAGGGCTTCGCAGCGATCAAGAGACCCAGTACTTC CASSVGPGAGGLRSDQETQYF
TRBJ1-3 - - TRBV7-9 TGTGCCAGCAGCCCGACCCCCCCGCTCCGGGATGTTGGAAACACCATATATTTT CASSPTPPLRDVGNTIYF
TRBJ1-2 - TRBD1 TRBV7-2 TGTGCCAGCAGCTTAAGAGCAGGGGGCAAGGGGTACTATGGCTACACCTTC CASSLRAGGKGYYGYTF
TRBJ1-1 once - TRBV4-2 TGTGCCAGCTATGGGGGGGGCGCGGCTGAAGCTTTCTTT CASYGGGAAEAFF
TRBJ1-4 - - TRBV3-1/TRBV3-2 TGTGCCAGCTCAATTCGGGAAAAACTGTTTTTT CASSIREKLFF
TRBJ2-7 - TRBD2 TRBV6-4 TGTGCCAGCAGTGGGCGGGAGCGCTCCTACGAGCAGTACTTC CASSGRERSYEQYF
TRBJ2-3 - TRBD1 TRBV18 TGTGCCAGCTCACCGAAGACAGGGACAGATACGCAGTATTTT CASSPKTGTDTQYF
TRBJ1-5 - TRBD1 TRBV19 TGTGCCAGTAGTACGCGGACAGGCCTTAGCAATCAGCCCCAGCATTTT CASSTRTGLSNQPQHF
TRBJ1-1 - - TRBV7-9 TGTGCCAGCAGCTTAGAGTATCCACTAATGAACACTGAAGCTTTCTTT CASSLEYPLMNTEAFF